Listed below are T cell receptor beta chains from one sample, sequenced in a study of response to subunit inactivated influenza vaccine. Via MiXCR, TCRdb re-called the RT-PCR reads, giving one row per CDR3 protein. The table shows around 520,000 distinct CDR3 sequences, with about 25% occurring only once. Sequencing was performed on CD4+ T cells sorted from PBMCs, taken around 5 days after vaccination. The origin of the receptors is a man aged 50 to 60 who received an inactivated influenza vaccine. The CDR3 runs from the conserved cysteine through the conserved F or W. Fields, in order: D gene, V gene, CDR3 length, J gene, clone size, CDR3 DNA, CDR3 protein. D genes are given only for firm matches. Rows give clone size only sometimes, using once, few, many, or a class for an expanded clone.

.	TRBV29-1	15	TRBJ2-3	few	TGCAGCGTTGTCGACAGAAAACTTAGCACAGATACGCAGTATTTT	CSVVDRKLSTDTQYF
.	TRBV10-2	14	TRBJ1-1	.	TGCGCCAGCTCAAGTTCGGGGCCGACCACTGAAGCTTTCTTT	CASSSSGPTTEAFF
TRBD2	TRBV5-1	16	TRBJ2-1	few	TGCGCCAGCAGCACCGGGACTAGCGGGAGGCTGAATGAGCAGTTCTTC	CASSTGTSGRLNEQFF
TRBD1	TRBV5-1	15	TRBJ2-1	.	TGCGCCAGTGCACAGGGGGCGACGATTTACAATGAGCAGTTCTTC	CASAQGATIYNEQFF
TRBD1	TRBV20-1	15	TRBJ2-7	.	TGCAGTGCTGTACCGGGACAGAGTATATCCTACGAGCAGTACTTC	CSAVPGQSISYEQYF
.	TRBV12-3/TRBV12-4	13	TRBJ2-1	.	TGTGCCAGCAGTCCGGCGGGGGCCCTAGAGCAGTTCTTC	CASSPAGALEQFF
.	TRBV20-1	10	TRBJ2-1	.	TGCAGCCTGAAGGCTAATGAGCAGTTCTTC	CSLKANEQFF
.	TRBV12-3/TRBV12-4	14	TRBJ1-5	few	TGTGCCAGCAGCCGGGACACCCGAGTCCAGCCCCAGCATTTT	CASSRDTRVQPQHF
TRBD1	TRBV12-3/TRBV12-4	15	TRBJ1-1	.	TGTGCCAGCAGTTTCTTACGACAGGGAGGCACTGAAGCTTTCTTT	CASSFLRQGGTEAFF
.	TRBV7-3	15	TRBJ2-1	.	TGTGCCAGCAGCTTACGTGGATTTGATTACAATGAGCAGTTCTTC	CASSLRGFDYNEQFF
TRBD2	TRBV5-1	15	TRBJ2-5	few	TGCGCCAGCAGCAGATCAGCGGGGGAACGAGAGACCCAGTACTTC	CASSRSAGERETQYF
.	TRBV15	17	TRBJ2-2	.	TGTGCCACCAGCAGAGATCTTGGACAGACGAACACCGGGGAGCTGTTTTTT	CATSRDLGQTNTGELFF
.	TRBV15	14	TRBJ2-1	few	TGTGCCACCAGCAGAGATCTAGTGGACAATGAGCAGTTCTTC	CATSRDLVDNEQFF
TRBD1	TRBV25-1	14	TRBJ1-1	few	TGTGCCAGCAGAACGGGACAGGGCGTCACTGAAGCTTTCTTT	CASRTGQGVTEAFF
.	TRBV15	14	TRBJ2-7	.	TGTGCCACCAGCAGAGATCTAAAGGTTCCCGAGCAGTACTTC	CATSRDLKVPEQYF
.	TRBV18	14	TRBJ2-7	few	TGTGCCAGCTCCTCCCCCCACGAGTTGTACGAGCAGTACTTC	CASSSPHELYEQYF
.	TRBV11-2	15	TRBJ2-1	few	TGTGCCAGCAGCTTAGATCCGAGGCAGTACAATGAGCAGTTCTTC	CASSLDPRQYNEQFF
.	TRBV4-3	17	TRBJ1-6	.	TGCGCCAGCAGCCAAGATCCCCGGAGCTCCTATAATTCACCCCTCCACTTT	CASSQDPRSSYNSPLHF
.	TRBV29-1	13	TRBJ2-1	few	TGCAGCGTCGACCGACTTTCCTACAATGAGCAGTTCTTC	CSVDRLSYNEQFF
.	TRBV18	13	TRBJ2-5	few	TGTGCCAGCTCACCGCGTACCAGGGAGACCCAGTACTTC	CASSPRTRETQYF
.	TRBV29-1	10	TRBJ2-1	few	TGCAGCGTTAAGAACAATGAGCAGTTCTTC	CSVKNNEQFF
.	TRBV28	14	TRBJ2-1	.	TGTGCCAGCAGTCGAGGAGACTCCTACAATGAGCAGTTCTTC	CASSRGDSYNEQFF
.	TRBV3-1	14	TRBJ2-7	few	TGTGCCAGCAGCCAAGTGGGGGCGGACTACGAGCAGTACTTC	CASSQVGADYEQYF
.	TRBV5-1	13	TRBJ2-7	.	TGCGCCAGCAGCTTGACAGGGATAGGGGAGCAGTACTTC	CASSLTGIGEQYF
TRBD2	TRBV6-5	15	TRBJ2-1	.	TGTGCCAGCAGTTACAGCGGGAGGCCCTACAATGAGCAGTTCTTC	CASSYSGRPYNEQFF
.	TRBV12-3/TRBV12-4	14	TRBJ2-3	.	TGTGCCAGCAGTTTATGGGCCGGAAGGGATACGCAGTATTTT	CASSLWAGRDTQYF
TRBD1	TRBV9	13	TRBJ1-2	.	TGTGCCAGTTCTCGGACAGGGTCGAGCGGCTACACCTTC	CASSRTGSSGYTF
.	TRBV2	15	TRBJ2-7	few	TGTGCCAGCAGGTACCTGACGGGGGCGGCCTACGAGCAGTACTTC	CASRYLTGAAYEQYF
.	TRBV5-4	16	TRBJ2-2	.	TGTGCCAGCAGCTTGGCCTCGGCAACGCAGGGCGGGGAGCTGTTTTTT	CASSLASATQGGELFF
.	TRBV4-1	14	TRBJ1-2	.	TGCGCCAGCAGCCAAGATAGCGGGGGCGCGGGTCTTACCTTC	CASSQDSGGAGLTF
TRBD1	TRBV9	17	TRBJ1-3	few	TGTGCCAGCAGCGTGTCCCAGGGGGCGTCGGGTGGAAACACCATATATTTT	CASSVSQGASGGNTIYF
TRBD2	TRBV6-5	17	TRBJ2-7	few	TGTGCCAGCAGTTACTCGGGAAGGAGCGGGAGTTTCTACGAGCAGTACTTC	CASSYSGRSGSFYEQYF
.	TRBV4-2	14	TRBJ2-5	few	TGTGCCAGCAGCCAAGATAGAAGGGTGGAGACCCAGTACTTC	CASSQDRRVETQYF
.	TRBV7-2	14	TRBJ2-5	many	TGTGCCAGCAGCTCTTGGGGCAGGGTAGAGACCCAGTACTTC	CASSSWGRVETQYF
.	TRBV4-2	16	TRBJ2-2	few	TGTGCCAGCAGCCAAGACGCAGGGAGGAACACCGGGGAGCTGTTTTTT	CASSQDAGRNTGELFF
.	TRBV12-3/TRBV12-4	16	TRBJ2-3	.	TGTGCCAGCAACCTCTGGGCGGGGTCTAGCACAGATACGCAGTATTTT	CASNLWAGSSTDTQYF